Presented here are 32 T cell receptor beta chains from one specimen sequenced in a study of cytomegalovirus exposure and HLA in healthy donors. PCR involved 60 Vbeta and 13 Jbeta primers. Some clones are missing from TCRdb's copy, which holds only in-frame ones; the method was immunoSEQ multiplex PCR. Among about 98,000 clones listed, 55% to 80% were seen once. Sequencing was performed on PBMCs. Every receptor here comes from a female donor in good health and CMV-seronegative.

The V and J genes are TRBV28 and TRBJ2-3, with TRBD2 matching 7 bases. The CDR3 loop spans 12 amino acids. V lost 5 bases, J lost 8 bases, and 4 bases stayed unmatched. Germline V gene sequence: CDR1 MDHEN, CDR2 SYDVKM. CDR3 DNA sequence: TGTGCCAGCAGTGGCGGGAGTTTTACGCAGTATTTT. This sequence encodes CASSGGSFTQYF.

This clone showed up just a few times. The CDR3 loop reads CASSFSPYNEQFF. CDR3 in DNA: TGTGCCAGCAGTTTCTCCCCCTACAATGAGCAGTTCTTC. The rearrangement links TRBV6-4 to TRBJ2-1; D is undetermined. V was trimmed by 5 bases and J by 2 bases, leaving 7 bases between them. The CDR3 is made up of 13 amino acids. CDR1 and CDR2 from the germline V gene are MRHNA and SNTAGT.

The rearrangement uses TRBV5-1 and TRBJ2-3, with D perhaps TRBD2 (5 bases). CDR3 length equals 13 residues. The germline V gene has CDR1 SGHRS and CDR2 YFSETQ. Trimming left V 7 bases short and J 4 bases short, with 13 bases between. For the CDR3, the DNA is TGCGCCAGCGGAGGAGAGAACGCAGATACGCAGTATTTT. It is translated as CASGGENADTQYF. Full variable domain (outside the CDR3, taken from reference TRBV5-1 and TRBJ2-3): KAGVTQTPRYLIKTRGQQVTLSCSPISGHRSVSWYQQTPGQGLQFLFEYFSETQRNKGNFPGRFSGRQFSNSRSEMNVSTLELGDSALYLCASGGENADTQYFGPGTRLTVL.

The rearrangement links TRBV27 to TRBJ1-2; 7 nucleotides line up with TRBD1. The CDR3 is 16 amino acids. V lost 5 bases and J lost 3; bases outside the gene matches: 12. CDR1 is MNHEY, CDR2 SMNVEV, per germline (reference sequence). The CDR3 DNA reads TGTGCCAGCAGTCTAACCCCGGGACAGACCTACTATGGCTACACCTTC. Translating gives CASSLTPGQTYYGYTF.

V and J are TRBV10-3 and TRBJ1-1; the D gene is possibly TRBD1 (5 bases). Germline lookup yields CDR1 ENHRY and CDR2 SYGVKD. The V and J ends lost 8 bases and 6 bases respectively, with 13 bases between them. The length of the CDR3 is 12 residues. Here the CDR3 reads CAIARVEAEAFF. CDR3 nucleotide sequence: TGTGCCATCGCCAGGGTGGAAGCTGAAGCTTTCTTT.

This chain joins TRBV6-5 and TRBJ2-7; 13 bases fit TRBD2. Germline trimming cut 6 bases from V and 7 bases from J; bases unmatched to any gene: 9. The germline gives CDR1 MNHEY, CDR2 SVGAGI. The CDR3 consists of 15 residues. The CDR3 reads CASSGLAGALREQYF. CDR3 DNA: TGTGCCAGCAGCGGACTAGCGGGGGCCCTTCGGGAGCAGTACTTC.

This clone occurred a few times. Other DNA sequences from this sample encode an identical CDR3 as well. This chain links TRBV11-3 with TRBJ1-6; 7 bases match TRBD1. Trimming cost V 1 base and J 9 bases; bases outside gene matches: 6. Germline V gene lookup returns CDR1 SGHNT and CDR2 YENEEA. CDR3 size: 15 residues. CDR3 in DNA: TGTGCCAGCAGCTTAGGGGACAGTTGGAGTTCACCCCTCCACTTT. Translating it yields CASSLGDSWSSPLHF.

The rearrangement links TRBV15 to TRBJ1-2, with D perhaps matching TRBD1 (5 bases). CDR3 length: 16 amino acids. Germline lookup yields CDR1 LNHNV and CDR2 YYDKDF (reference sequence). Trimming cost V 0 bases and J 4 bases, with 15 bases left between them. As DNA, the CDR3 is TGTGCCACCAGCAGAGATCGGGGGAATGCCGCCTATGGCTACACCTTC. It encodes CATSRDRGNAAYGYTF.

V and J are TRBV28 and TRBJ2-7, with 9 positions matching TRBD1. The CDR3 consists of 14 residues. CDR1 MDHEN and CDR2 SYDVKM come from the germline V gene. V gave up 7 bases and J gave up 2 bases; unmatched junction bases: 6. The CDR3 nucleotides read TGTGCCAGCACCACAGGGGGCCGGGCCTACGAGCAGTACTTC. Translation gives CASTTGGRAYEQYF.

The chain is built from TRBV6-6 and TRBJ2-2; possibly TRBD2 for D (6 bases). CDR1 is MNHNY and CDR2 is SVGAGI in the germline V gene (reference sequence). The ends were cut back, 5 bases at V and 6 bases at J, with 7 bases in the middle. This CDR3 is 12 amino acids long. CDR3 coding DNA: TGTGCCAGCAGTGGAGGGGCCGGGGAGCTGTTTTTT. This sequence encodes CASSGGAGELFF.

The chain carries TRBV7-9 and TRBJ2-3; 10 bases match TRBD2. CDR1 and CDR2 (germline): SEHNR, FQNEAQ (reference sequence). The CDR3 loop spans 16 amino acids. J gave up 3 bases and V 5 bases, and 8 bases lay outside the gene matches. The CDR3 loop is CASSPREAGGTDTQYF. CDR3 bases: TGTGCCAGCAGCCCCAGGGAAGCGGGAGGGACAGATACGCAGTATTTT. Full variable domain (missing parts from reference TRBV7-9 and TRBJ2-3): DTGVSQNPRHKITKRGQNVTFRCDPISEHNRLYWYRQTLGQGPEFLTYFQNEAQLEKSRLLSDRFSAERPKGSFSTLEIQRTEQGDSAMYLCASSPREAGGTDTQYFGPGTRLTVL.

This clone occurred a few times. V usage is TRBV19 and J usage is TRBJ2-4; weak D call: TRBD1 (6 bases). The CDR3 has 15 residues. Trimming pared 6 bases from V and 1 base from J, leaving 13 bases between. Per germline, CDR1 LNHDA and CDR2 SQIVND (reference sequence). The CDR3 sequence: CASREQGWAKNIQYF. The CDR3 bases are TGTGCCAGTAGAGAACAGGGTTGGGCCAAAAACATTCAGTACTTC. Complete variable domain (other parts from reference TRBV19 and TRBJ2-4): DGGITQSPKYLFRKEGQNVTLSCEQNLNHDAMYWYRQDPGQGLRLIYYSQIVNDFQKGDIAEGYSVSREKKESFPLTVTSAQKNPTAFYLCASREQGWAKNIQYFGAGTRLSVL.

The V gene is TRBV5-4, the J gene TRBJ2-5, with 7 bases matching TRBD1. The junction had 5 bases not matched to a gene; V was cut back by 4 bases and J by 2 bases. The CDR3 covers 14 residues. Germline CDR1 and CDR2: SGHNT and YYREEE (reference sequence). The DNA of the CDR3 is TGTGCCAGCAGCGACGGGACAGTTCAAGAGACCCAGTACTTC. Translation: CASSDGTVQETQYF.

V is TRBV9 and J is TRBJ2-3, with 14 bases identical to TRBD2. CDR1 is SGDLS, CDR2 YYNGEE, per germline. The V and J ends lost 4 bases and 9 bases, in that order; junction bases with no gene match: 10. This CDR3 contains 16 residues. The CDR3 here is CASSSRTSGGQLTQYF. CDR3 nucleotide sequence: TGTGCCAGCAGCTCCCGGACTAGCGGGGGGCAGCTAACGCAGTATTTT.

The gene calls are TRBV4-3 and TRBJ2-3; TRBD1 matches at 8 bases. The germline V gene has CDR1 LGHNA and CDR2 YSLEER. V trimming: 3 bases; J trimming: 1 base; junction bases outside the gene matches: 3. The CDR3 runs 15 residues. In DNA form, the CDR3 reads TGCGCCAGCAGCCAGATACAGGGGGGCACAGATACGCAGTATTTT. Translation gives CASSQIQGGTDTQYF.

The genes are TRBV5-4 and TRBJ2-1; D uncertain. Trimming removed 4 bases from V and 5 bases from J, with 16 bases in between. Germline V gene lookup returns CDR1 SGHNT and CDR2 YYREEE (reference sequence). This CDR3 spans 15 amino acids. The DNA of the CDR3 is TGTGCCAGCAGCCAACAATGGGCTTATGACAATGAGCAGTTCTTC. It codes for CASSQQWAYDNEQFF.

The V call is TRBV15, the J call TRBJ2-5; D gene unclear. CDR1 LNHNV and CDR2 YYDKDF come from the germline V gene (reference sequence). The V end was cut by 0 bases, the J end by 2 bases, with 10 bases between. This CDR3 has 15 amino acids. The CDR3 DNA is TGTGCCACCAGCAGAGATCGGGTTTGGCAAGAGACCCAGTACTTC. Encoded protein: CATSRDRVWQETQYF.

The chain employs TRBV6-6 and TRBJ1-1; no clear D. The germline CDR1 and CDR2 sequences are MNHNY and SVGAGI (reference sequence). V lost 5 bases and J 1 base, leaving 11 bases between the germline ends. The CDR3 totals 14 residues. CDR3 sequence: CASSLSAGNTEAFF. CDR3 DNA sequence: TGTGCCAGCAGTCTTTCCGCAGGGAACACTGAAGCTTTCTTT.

This chain joins TRBV6-6 and TRBJ1-1; the match to TRBD1 covers 9 bases. Germline V gene data show CDR1 as MNHNY and CDR2 as SVGAGI (reference sequence). There are 13 residues in the CDR3. The ends lost 7 bases at V and 3 bases at J; junction bases unmatched: 3. The CDR3 DNA follows: TGTGCCAGCATCAGGACAGGGGACACTGAAGCTTTCTTT. As protein: CASIRTGDTEAFF.

The rearrangement joins TRBV6-1 to TRBJ2-1; maybe TRBD2 (6 bases). Germline V gives CDR1 MNHNS, CDR2 SASEGT. The CDR3 has 16 residues. V lost 1 base, J lost 4 bases, and 14 bases lay in between. CDR3 DNA: TGTGCCAGCAGTGAAGAAGCGGGCCTCGGGTACAATGAGCAGTTCTTC. It encodes CASSEEAGLGYNEQFF.

The V gene is TRBV10-3, the J gene TRBJ1-1; TRBD1 is a possible D gene (5 bases). Germline CDR1 ENHRY, CDR2 SYGVKD. The CDR3 covers 14 residues. V was cut by 8 bases and J by 1 base, with 14 bases left in between. CDR3: CAILKEGPNTEAFF. The DNA of the CDR3 is TGTGCCATCCTCAAGGAGGGGCCGAACACTGAAGCTTTCTTT.

The V gene is TRBV29-1, the J gene TRBJ2-1; D perhaps matches TRBD1 (6 bases). V was pared by 8 bases and J by 0 bases, with 11 bases between. Germline loops: CDR1 SQVTM, CDR2 ANQGSEA. This CDR3 region has 13 residues. The CDR3 region is CSIGQSSYNEQFF. The DNA for the CDR3 is TGCAGCATTGGACAGAGCTCCTACAATGAGCAGTTCTTC.

The chain couples TRBV30 to TRBJ1-1; no reliable D call. Trimming removed 0 bases from V and 1 base from J, with 6 bases in between. Per germline, CDR1 GTSNPN and CDR2 SVGIG (reference sequence). CDR3 size: 13 residues. The CDR3 protein is CAWSVAGNTEAFF. CDR3 nucleotides: TGTGCCTGGAGTGTCGCGGGGAACACTGAAGCTTTCTTT.

The V gene is TRBV4-3, the J gene TRBJ2-1; D ambiguous. The CDR3 length is 14 residues. Germline lookup yields CDR1 LGHNA and CDR2 YSLEER. Trimming cost V 3 bases and J 4 bases, with 10 bases left between them. This CDR3 is CASSQNYGYNEQFF. CDR3 bases: TGCGCCAGCAGCCAGAACTACGGATACAATGAGCAGTTCTTC.

The CDR3 DNA sequence: TGTGCCAGCAGCGCGGTAGCGGCTAATGAAAAACTGTTTTTT. It is translated as CASSAVAANEKLFF. This chain connects TRBV9 to TRBJ1-4; D gene uncertain. Germline CDR1 and CDR2: SGDLS and YYNGEE. The CDR3 length is 14 residues. V lost 3 bases to trimming and J lost 3 bases, with 9 bases between them.

In its sample, this clone was seen a few times. This sequence joins TRBV7-9 and TRBJ1-2; the D is unclear. The CDR3 covers 14 residues. Trimming stripped 2 bases from V and 5 bases from J, with 12 bases between. Germline CDR1 is SEHNR and CDR2 is FQNEAQ (reference sequence). The CDR3: CASSLTGNGYGYTF. CDR3 nucleotide sequence: TGTGCCAGCAGCTTAACCGGGAATGGGTATGGCTACACCTTC. Full variable domain (outside the CDR3, taken from reference TRBV7-9 and TRBJ1-2): DTGVSQNPRHKITKRGQNVTFRCDPISEHNRLYWYRQTLGQGPEFLTYFQNEAQLEKSRLLSDRFSAERPKGSFSTLEIQRTEQGDSAMYLCASSLTGNGYGYTFGSGTRLTVV.

This clone was detected only once. The V gene is TRBV6-1, the J gene TRBJ2-7, with 7 nucleotides matching TRBD1. V gave up 4 bases and J gave up 3 bases; unmatched junction bases: 6. This CDR3 is built from 14 residues. Germline V gene data show CDR1 as MNHNS and CDR2 as SASEGT. In nucleotides, the CDR3 is TGTGCCAGCAGTGTCCGGGACAGACTCTACGAGCAGTACTTC. Protein product: CASSVRDRLYEQYF.

In its sample, this clone was seen a few times. The rearrangement uses TRBV27 and TRBJ2-5; the match to TRBD1 covers 8 bases. TRBJ2-7 explains the end of the DNA better; the J call may be wrong. Looked up from germline, CDR1 is MNHEY and CDR2 is SMNVEV (reference sequence). The CDR3 loop spans 15 amino acids. CDR3: CASRTTGTGFYEQYF. The CDR3 region has the DNA TGTGCCAGCAGGACCACCGGGACAGGTTTCTACGAGCAGTACTTC.

CDR3 sequence reads: CASSIDLDSDETQYF. For the CDR3, the DNA is TGTGCCAGTAGTATAGATCTGGACTCCGACGAGACCCAGTACTTC. V and J are TRBV19 and TRBJ2-5, with D possibly TRBD2 on 5 matching bases. V was pared by 0 bases and J by 5 bases, with 13 bases between. CDR1 is LNHDA and CDR2 is SQIVND in the germline V gene (reference sequence). This CDR3 is built from 15 residues.

This clone was observed a few times. The chain has TRBV15 and TRBJ1-3; D unclear. This CDR3 has 12 amino acids. Germline CDR1 is LNHNV and CDR2 is YYDKDF (reference sequence). The V gene lost 2 bases and the J gene lost 9 bases, with 8 bases spanning the gap. This chain's CDR3 is CATSRPPGTIYF. The CDR3 bases are TGTGCCACCAGCAGACCCCCAGGCACCATATATTTT.

This chain links TRBV29-1 with TRBJ2-7; 8 nucleotides align to TRBD1. The germline gives CDR1 SQVTM, CDR2 ANQGSEA. The length of the CDR3 is 13 residues. The trim removed 4 bases at V and 2 bases at J, leaving 4 bases unmatched. CDR3 nucleotide sequence: TGCAGCGTTGCGACAGGGGCCACCTACGAGCAGTACTTC. Protein: CSVATGATYEQYF.

CDR3 coding DNA: TGTGCCTGGAGTTCCCGGACCCGTCGGGGCTATGGCTACACCTTC. Its translation: CAWSSRTRRGYGYTF. This chain joins TRBV30 and TRBJ1-2; the D is unclear. The CDR3 extends over 15 amino acids. Trimming cost V 2 bases and J 4 bases, with 17 bases left between them. Per germline, CDR1 GTSNPN and CDR2 SVGIG (reference sequence).